Each of the 14 T cell receptor beta chains below was sequenced from the same sample in a study of cytomegalovirus exposure and HLA in healthy donors. In the PCR, 60 Vbeta and 13 Jbeta primers were used. Repertoires were generated with immunoSEQ multiplex PCR, while TCRdb's copy carries only in-frame clones and drops some. The sample consists of about 120,000 clones, over 75% of them appearing once. Input material: PBMCs. The receptor source for this set is a man younger than 35 in good health and CMV-seropositive.

The chain employs TRBV7-9 and TRBJ1-1, with D maybe TRBD1 (5 bases). This CDR3 comprises 13 residues. Germline loops: CDR1 SEHNR, CDR2 FQNEAQ (reference sequence). Trimming cost V 5 bases and J 6 bases, with 13 bases left between them. The CDR3 sequence: CASSRGGAAEAFF. CDR3 DNA sequence: TGTGCCAGCAGCCGGGGAGGGGCCGCTGAAGCTTTCTTT. Full variable domain (outside the CDR3, taken from reference TRBV7-9 and TRBJ1-1): DTGVSQNPRHKITKRGQNVTFRCDPISEHNRLYWYRQTLGQGPEFLTYFQNEAQLEKSRLLSDRFSAERPKGSFSTLEIQRTEQGDSAMYLCASSRGGAAEAFFGQGTRLTVV.

V is TRBV6-5 and J is TRBJ1-1; D not resolved. The CDR3 consists of 13 residues. V lost 7 bases to trimming and J lost 0 bases, with 9 bases between them. In germline, CDR1 is MNHEY, CDR2 SVGAGI. The CDR3 DNA reads as TGTGCCAGCAACTCTCCGATGAACACTGAAGCTTTCTTT. Translating it yields CASNSPMNTEAFF.

This chain connects TRBV7-9 to TRBJ1-2, with 8 bases matching TRBD1. The CDR3 extends over 15 amino acids. The junction had 12 bases not matched to a gene; V was cut back by 5 bases and J by 7 bases. Germline loops: CDR1 SEHNR, CDR2 FQNEAQ (reference sequence). CDR3 bases: TGTGCCAGCAGCCTTTCGGCCCAGGGGGCTGGTGGCTACACCTTC. It specifies CASSLSAQGAGGYTF.

The J gene is TRBJ2-5, the V gene TRBV20-1; D remains ambiguous. Trimming removed 7 bases from V and 1 base from J, with 7 bases in between. This CDR3 is 11 amino acids long. The germline gives CDR1 DFQATT, CDR2 SNEGSKA (reference sequence). CDR3 amino acids: CSVRRQETQYF. The DNA of the CDR3 is TGCAGTGTCCGTCGCCAAGAGACCCAGTACTTC.

V gene TRBV6-1 combines with J gene TRBJ1-2, with TRBD1 as a possible D gene (5 bases). V lost 2 bases and J 7 bases, leaving 11 bases between the germline ends. CDR1 is MNHNS, CDR2 SASEGT, per germline. This CDR3 spans 13 amino acids. DNA for the CDR3: TGTGCCAGCAGTGAACGGGGGATGGGTGGCTACACCTTC. This encodes CASSERGMGGYTF.

As DNA, the CDR3 is TGTGCCAGTAGTAATCTAGGTGGGACAGGACTTTCCTACGAGTGGCAGTACTTC. The encoded protein is CASSNLGGTGLSYEWQYF. The chain couples TRBV19 to TRBJ2-7, with TRBD1 identical over 8 bases. This CDR3 spans 18 amino acids. Trimming cost V 4 bases and J 9 bases; bases outside gene matches: 23. Germline values: CDR1 LNHDA, CDR2 SQIVND (reference sequence). Full variable domain (outside the CDR3, taken from reference TRBV19 and TRBJ2-7): DGGITQSPKYLFRKEGQNVTLSCEQNLNHDAMYWYRQDPGQGLRLIYYSQIVNDFQKGDIAEGYSVSREKKESFPLTVTSAQKNPTAFYLCASSNLGGTGLSYEWQYFGPGTRLTVT.

The chain recombines TRBV7-2 with TRBJ1-2; D uncertain. Germline CDR1 is SGHTA and CDR2 is FQGNSA. V lost 6 bases and J lost 0, with 14 bases in between. CDR3 length: 15 amino acids. The CDR3 here is CASSSPGVANYGYTF. DNA of the CDR3: TGTGCCAGCAGTTCCCCCGGGGTAGCTAACTATGGCTACACCTTC.

This chain connects TRBV4-1 to TRBJ2-2, with 8 bases that match TRBD1. CDR1 is MGHRA, CDR2 YSYEKL, per germline. There are 16 residues in the CDR3. Trimming took 3 bases from V and 5 from J; bases not matched to a gene: 8. CDR3 loop: CASSHPRGLGTGELFF. DNA for the CDR3: TGCGCCAGCAGCCATCCCAGGGGGCTTGGGACCGGGGAGCTGTTTTTT.

V usage is TRBV7-2 and J usage is TRBJ2-1; maybe TRBD1 (6 bases). Deletions cut 3 bases from V and 0 bases from J, with 18 bases between. CDR1 SGHTA and CDR2 FQGNSA come from the germline V gene. The CDR3 is 18 residues long. The CDR3 nucleotides read TGTGCCAGCAGCTTCCGGGACATCCTTTTTAGCTCCTACAATGAGCAGTTCTTC. As protein: CASSFRDILFSSYNEQFF.

This clone was picked up a small number of times. This rearrangement joins TRBV30 to TRBJ2-6; a weak D match, TRBD1 (6 bases). The CDR3 spans 17 residues. The V end was cut by 2 bases, the J end by 2 bases, with 16 bases between. Germline loops: CDR1 GTSNPN, CDR2 SVGIG (reference sequence). CDR3 protein: CAWSRGRGKPGANVLTF. As DNA, the CDR3 is TGTGCCTGGAGTCGGGGCAGGGGAAAACCTGGGGCCAACGTCCTGACTTTC.

The chain carries TRBV4-1 and TRBJ2-5; D is perhaps TRBD2 (5 bases). The end of the DNA is better explained by TRBJ2-7, so the J call may be wrong. The germline V gene encodes CDR1 MGHRA and CDR2 YSYEKL. CDR3 length: 13 residues. CDR3 bases: TGCGCCAGCAGCCAAGACTCGGGGAACGAGCAGTACTTC. Translation gives CASSQDSGNEQYF.

The V gene is TRBV6-6, the J gene TRBJ1-5; D may be TRBD1 (5 bases). The CDR3 runs 13 residues. V lost 5 bases and J 2 bases, leaving 7 bases between the germline ends. Germline loops: CDR1 MNHNY, CDR2 SVGAGI (reference sequence). CDR3 protein: CASSRGGNQPQHF. CDR3 in DNA: TGTGCCAGCAGTCGGGGGGGCAATCAGCCCCAGCATTTT.

The V and J genes are TRBV5-6 and TRBJ1-2; no clear D. CDR3 length: 13 residues. Germline CDR1 is SGHDT and CDR2 is YYEEEE. V lost 4 bases to trimming and J lost 1 base, with 8 bases between them. DNA of the CDR3: TGTGCCAGCAGCCGGGAGATTAACTATGGCTACACCTTC. This translates into CASSREINYGYTF.

This clone was seen a handful of times. The rearrangement joins TRBV16 to TRBJ1-2, with D unresolved. CDR1 KGHSY and CDR2 FQNENV come from the germline V gene. V was pared by 4 bases and J by 7 bases, with 7 bases between. The CDR3 is 11 residues long. The CDR3 loop reads CASSPEGGYTF. CDR3 sequence (DNA): TGTGCCAGCAGCCCAGAGGGTGGCTACACCTTC. The whole variable domain, remainder taken from reference TRBV16 and TRBJ1-2, is GEEVAQTPKHLVRGEGQKAKLYCAPIKGHSYVFWYQQVLKNEFKFLISFQNENVFDETGMPKERFSAKCLPNSPCSLEIQATKLEDSAVYFCASSPEGGYTFGSGTRLTVV.